The sequence of this TCR beta chain was determined in a study of T-cell reconstitution after alpha-beta-depleted transplantation in children. Construction of the TCRbeta library involved unique molecular identifiers. Via MiXCR, TCRdb re-called the PCR reads, giving one row per CDR3 protein. This sample yields fewer than 550,000 distinct CDR3 sequences, of which about 11% are seen a single time; roughly 2.1% belongs to the top ten. Overall study findings and caveats: Expanded clones from the graft, numbering several hundred, reportedly supplied alpha-beta T cells about two months after transplant.

Remarks on this clonotype: Its antigen is undetermined.

CDR3 size: 14 residues. Germline CDR1 reads GTSNPN; CDR2 reads SVGIG (reference sequence). Trimming took off 5 bases at V and 3 bases at J, with 14 bases between the two ends. V usage is TRBV30 and J usage is TRBJ2-1; D possibly corresponds to TRBD2 (6 bases). The source is a child aged 2-15 years with inherited bone marrow failure, due to receive a stem cell transplant. The source was PBMCs, collected before TCRalphabeta/CD19-depleted stem cell transplant. This CDR3 reads CAWLVRRGYNEQFF. DNA of the CDR3: TGTGCCTGGCTAGTGAGGAGGGGCTACAATGAGCAGTTCTTC.